This TCR beta chain was identified during a study of response to subunit inactivated influenza vaccine. Study conclusions and caveats: Researchers suggested that each seasonal influenza vaccination recruits few new T cells.

This clonotype has a count of ten or more. The target antigen is unknown. Germline lookup yields CDR1 WNHNN and CDR2 SYGVQD (reference sequence). The V end lost 5 bases, the J end lost 0 bases, and 9 bases lay between the germline ends. The CDR3 consists of 14 residues. TCRdb reprocessed the RT-PCR reads with MiXCR, giving one entry per CDR3 protein. The profile shows approximately 520,000 distinct CDR3 sequences, about 15% of them singletons. The clonotype was recovered from a man between 50 and 69 years old who received an inactivated influenza vaccine. The chain is built from TRBV10-1 and TRBJ2-3; D is undetermined. The starting material was CD4+ T cells sorted from PBMCs, obtained 23 to 25 months after vaccination. CDR3 protein: CASSKGRSTDTQYF. The DNA of the CDR3 is TGCGCCAGCAGTAAAGGGCGAAGCACAGATACGCAGTATTTT.